This TCR beta chain was identified in a study of spatial heterogeneity in lung cancer (dated 2019 in TCRdb). General notes on the study: Beta-chain transcripts were consistently detected in greater numbers than alpha-chain transcripts, which likely reflects a higher abundance of beta-chain transcripts. In the raw uncorrected reads, each unique combination of TCR and UMI appeared on average more than ten times. The study quantitatively compared TCR alpha and beta repertoires across multiple tumor regions, matched nontumor lung and blood in non-small cell lung cancer. The study linked features of the TCR repertoire to counts of nonsynonymous mutations, which were determined by whole-exome sequencing of tumor tissue. Both alpha and beta chains were TCR-sequenced in samples taken at surgery, namely 220 tumor regions, 64 matched nontumor lung samples and approximately 51 PBMC samples.

Library creation used 5' RACE. Sequencing used a NextSeq 500. In the TCR library protocol, a unique molecular identifier was attached to each TCR cDNA molecule so that PCR and sequencing errors could be corrected. In the original analysis: TCR identification, UMI-based error correction and CDR3 extraction were performed with Decombinator tools. TCRs above a frequency of 2 per 1,000, corresponding to the top 1% of the tumor frequency distribution, were defined as expanded. Rényi diversity was computed with the R vegan package after subsampling each repertoire 100 times to 5,000 TCRs. CDR3 similarity networks were built from amino acid triplet string-kernel similarity, with CDR3s being connected when pairwise similarity was above 0.82. The public reads were reanalyzed by TCRdb: fastp trimming at Q25, MiXCR alignment, in-frame beta chains only. For every CDR3 protein sequence, its rows merge into one entry that carries the most common genes and DNA. The V and J calls, along with clone size, are taken from TCRdb and not from the paper's own processing. The sample records almost 75,000 distinct CDR3 sequences, 10% to 15% of which are singletons. Of the sample, over 5.5% is held by the ten largest clones.

What the work shows at the level of the full study, not this receptor alone: Ubiquitous expanded tumor TCRs showed up in blood more often at tumor resection than at routine follow-up. Additional single-cell paired TCR alpha and beta sequencing was considered necessary to confirm, at a functional level, the hypothesis that regional TCRs recognize regional mutations.

The time point label corresponds to: sample taken at primary tumor resection. TCR sequencing used whole RNA extracted from tumor and nontumor lung tissue, or from cryopreserved PBMC samples, without cell sorting. The donors were 72 patients from the lung TRACERx cohort who had early-stage, untreated non-small cell lung cancer. Patients were selected for TCR sequencing only if sufficient RNA was available from at least two tumor regions. In its sample, this clonotype was seen a few times. The antigen it recognizes is unknown. The sample holds no much larger clone one base away, and base qualities are not on file. V trim: 1 base; J trim: 4 bases; unmatched bases: 9. From the germline V gene, CDR1 is MNHNS and CDR2 is SASEGT. Reading from cysteine to phenylalanine, the CDR3 counts 17 amino acids. Only the CDR3 region is kept as DNA, spanning 51 bases read in frame from base 1.

Sequencing used PBMCs, obtained at surgery. The clonotype comes from a male donor with early-stage non-small cell lung cancer. Recombination joined TRBV6-1 with TRBJ2-1; TRBD2 matches 8 bases in the middle. CDR3 protein: CASSEVERLAGYNEQFF. In nucleotide form, the sequence is TGTGCCAGCAGTGAAGTAGAGAGGTTAGCGGGATACAATGAGCAGTTCTTC.